This is a list of T cell receptor beta chains from one sample in a study of cytomegalovirus exposure and HLA in healthy donors. Assay used: immunoSEQ multiplex PCR; TCRdb lists only in-frame clones, some missing. The table for this sample gives approximately 120,000 clones. The sequencing sample was made of PBMCs. All receptors derive from a man in his forties in good health and CMV-seronegative. Both conserved end residues are part of each CDR3. A D gene is named only where the DNA matches it firmly.

j_gene,v_gene,d_gene,CDR3aa,CDR3nt
TRBJ2-3,TRBV10-3,-,CAISESTITDTQYF,TGTGCCATCAGTGAGTCCACAATCACAGATACGCAGTATTTT
TRBJ1-1,TRBV6-5,-,CASSVSRGVTEAFF,TGTGCCAGCAGTGTTAGCAGGGGAGTCACTGAAGCTTTCTTT
TRBJ1-1,TRBV28,-,CASSLSGAGVANTEAFF,TGTGCCAGCAGTTTATCTGGGGCAGGGGTGGCGAACACTGAAGCTTTCTTT
TRBJ2-7,TRBV6-4,TRBD1,CASSATGTGLYEQYF,TGTGCCAGCAGCGCAACCGGGACAGGGCTCTACGAGCAGTACTTC
TRBJ2-1,TRBV25-1,-,CASSEYGRNEQFF,TGTGCCAGCAGTGAATACGGTCGGAATGAGCAGTTCTTC
TRBJ2-1,TRBV9,-,CASSGGRSYNEQFF,TGTGCCAGCAGCGGTGGGCGCTCCTACAATGAGCAGTTCTTC
TRBJ1-2,TRBV7-2,-,CASSLAGDYYGYTF,TGTGCCAGCAGCTTAGCAGGAGATTACTATGGCTACACCTTC
TRBJ2-7,TRBV5-1,TRBD2,CASSQGLAIYEQYF,TGCGCCAGCAGCCAGGGACTAGCGATCTACGAGCAGTACTTC
TRBJ1-5,TRBV28,-,CASRYPGVGNQPQHF,TGTGCCAGCAGATACCCAGGGGTGGGCAATCAGCCCCAGCATTTT
TRBJ1-2,TRBV7-9,-,CASSPLGGGYTF,TGTGCCAGCAGCCCGCTAGGGGGTGGCTACACCTTC
TRBJ1-2,TRBV30,-,CACRTPHNDGYTF,TGTGCCTGTCGGACACCCCATAACGATGGCTACACCTTC
TRBJ2-3,TRBV6-5,TRBD1,CASSYGQGWNTDTQYF,TGTGCCAGCAGTTACGGACAGGGGTGGAACACAGATACGCAGTATTTT
TRBJ2-7,TRBV27,-,CASSLSIPGVPRSYEQYF,TGTGCCAGCAGTTTATCGATCCCAGGGGTTCCTCGCTCCTACGAGCAGTACTTC
TRBJ2-5,TRBV19,-,CASSIGRGREETQYF,TGTGCCAGTAGTATAGGCAGGGGTAGAGAAGAGACCCAGTACTTC
TRBJ1-1,TRBV5-1,-,CASSLYTRGNTEAFF,TGCGCCAGCAGCTTGTACACCCGGGGGAACACTGAAGCTTTCTTT